This T cell receptor beta chain derives from a study of T cell responses to AZD1222 COVID-19 vaccine. Sequencing used immunoSEQ multiplex PCR; TCRdb keeps in-frame clones, though not all of them. This table holds almost 80,000 clones, about nine tenths found once. Study conclusions and caveats: Close to half of all spike-specific TCRs reportedly target regions of the variants that are unmutated. Just a handful of AZD1222 recipients tested seropositive at baseline. The donors showed a predominance of white British ancestry and of females, with possible underestimation of clonal diversity.

Concerning this clone itself: Antigen: not known.

V lost 1 base and J 9 bases, leaving 7 bases between the germline ends. The germline gives CDR1 LGHDT, CDR2 YNNKEL (reference sequence). The CDR3 is 13 residues long. The chain has TRBV3-1 (or the pseudogene TRBV3-2) and TRBJ1-6; D call uncertain. This TCR derives from an adult in good health. Here the sequenced sample was peripheral blood, taken on day 0 of AZD1222 vaccination. The CDR3 loop is CASSQVVVSPLHF. DNA for the CDR3: TGTGCCAGCAGCCAAGTTGTGGTTTCACCCCTCCACTTT.